These 27 T cell receptor beta chains share one sample of origin, sequenced in a study of T cell repertoires in cytomegalovirus infection. In TCRdb, the reads were re-called with MiXCR into one record per CDR3 protein. The sample holds some 700,000 distinct CDR3 sequences, about 30% seen once. The antigens these receptors bind are not known. Sequenced material: cultured PBMCs, taken from culture after CMV antigen stimulation. These receptors were taken from a human donor in good health (CMV status not recorded). Some clones in this sample may be carry-over from other donors' samples.

The V call is TRBV7-2, the J call TRBJ1-2; D gene unclear. Germline V gene lookup returns CDR1 SGHTA and CDR2 FQGNSA. The V end was cut by 5 bases, the J end by 2 bases, with 12 bases between. The CDR3 runs 14 residues. The CDR3 region is CASSPIKANYGYTF. As DNA, the CDR3 is TGTGCCAGCAGCCCTATTAAGGCGAACTATGGCTACACCTTC.

The chain combines TRBV20-1 with TRBJ2-1; D may be TRBD2 (6 bases). CDR3 length equals 15 residues. V shed 4 bases and J shed 4 bases, with 17 bases lying between them. The germline V gene has CDR1 DFQATT and CDR2 SNEGSKA (reference sequence). The CDR3 bases are TGCAGTGCTAAGTCGGGACTCCGGGTTTACAATGAGCAGTTCTTC. Its translation: CSAKSGLRVYNEQFF.

This clonotype was seen more than once but under ten times. The rearrangement links TRBV10-3 to TRBJ1-1; 7 bases match TRBD1. With 10 bases clipped from V and 1 base from J, the junction kept 15 bases outside the gene matches. This CDR3 spans 16 amino acids. Germline values: CDR1 ENHRY, CDR2 SYGVKD. CDR3: CATTLQGGGRNTEAFF. CDR3 bases: TGTGCCACCACCCTGCAGGGAGGGGGCAGGAACACTGAAGCTTTCTTT.

In its sample, this clonotype was seen a few times. The chain recombines TRBV11-2 with TRBJ2-7; 8 bases are shared with TRBD2. J gave up 3 bases and V 4 bases, and 8 bases lay outside the gene matches. Germline lookup yields CDR1 SGHAT and CDR2 FQNNGV. This CDR3 contains 15 residues. The CDR3, as DNA: TGTGCCAGCAGCTCCTGGCGGGGGGCCTTCTACGAGCAGTACTTC. Protein product: CASSSWRGAFYEQYF.

A note on this clonotype: The junction departs from germline at one end; a sequencing error may be responsible. CDR3 in DNA: TGTGCTACATCAGGGGTTCTCGGGGTTACGCAGTATTTT. Its protein is CATSGVLGVTQYF. The chain is built from TRBV4-1 and TRBJ2-3; weak D call: TRBD1 (6 bases). This CDR3 has 13 residues. Looked up from germline, CDR1 is MGHRA and CDR2 is YSYEKL.

For this clonotype: Compared with germline, one end of the junction differs, possibly owing to a read error. The rearrangement links TRBV7-2 to TRBJ2-7; D might be TRBD2 (6 bases). Germline V gene data show CDR1 as SGHTA and CDR2 as FQGNSA. This CDR3 comprises 13 residues. The CDR3 loop is CASNSVAGTEKYF. CDR3 sequence (DNA): TGTGCCAGCAACTCGGTTGCGGGGACCGAGAAGTACTTC.

This chain links TRBV6-5 with TRBJ2-2, with D possibly being TRBD1 (6 bases). The V gene's germline CDR1 is MNHEY and CDR2 SVGAGI. The CDR3 length is 16 residues. V was shortened by 6 bases and J by 8 bases, with 22 bases between the two germline ends. The CDR3 bases are TGTGCCAGCAGCCGCAGACAGGCCCGAGAAGGGGGGGAGCTGTTTTTT. Amino acids: CASSRRQAREGGELFF.

Many counts were recorded for this clonotype. This rearrangement joins TRBV7-2 to TRBJ1-3, with TRBD1 identical over 9 bases. V dropped 4 bases and J dropped 4; count of bases not matched to a gene: 14. CDR1 is SGHTA, CDR2 FQGNSA, per germline. This CDR3 comprises 18 residues. CDR3 nucleotides: TGTGCCAGCAGCTCGCAACAGGGGGCTGCGTTTCCAGGAAACACCATATATTTT. Residues: CASSSQQGAAFPGNTIYF.

The sample holds a few counts of this clonotype. The genes are TRBV7-2 and TRBJ2-1; D gene ambiguous. Deletions cut 2 bases from V and 2 bases from J, with 13 bases between. The CDR3 totals 16 residues. CDR1 SGHTA and CDR2 FQGNSA come from the germline V gene. The CDR3 reads CASSLTSAYTYNEQFF. For the CDR3, the DNA is TGTGCCAGCAGCTTAACGTCGGCCTATACCTACAATGAGCAGTTCTTC.

This clonotype showed up many times. The V gene is TRBV7-8, the J gene TRBJ1-1; the D is unclear. The length of the CDR3 is 16 residues. V was trimmed by 4 bases and J by 0 bases, leaving 15 bases between them. CDR1 is SGHVS, CDR2 FQNEAQ, per germline. The CDR3 DNA sequence: TGTGCCAGCAGCTCGAGGAGGGCGGCCATGAACACTGAAGCTTTCTTT. It encodes CASSSRRAAMNTEAFF.

This clonotype was counted a few times. The chain uses TRBV7-2 and TRBJ2-7; D gene uncertain. The CDR3 is made up of 12 amino acids. Deletions cut 2 bases from V and 2 bases from J, with 4 bases between. In germline, CDR1 is SGHTA, CDR2 FQGNSA. The CDR3: CASSLQTYEQYF. In nucleotides, the CDR3 is TGTGCCAGCAGCTTACAAACCTACGAGCAGTACTTC. Complete variable domain (other parts from reference TRBV7-2 and TRBJ2-7): GAGVSQSPSNKVTEKGKDVELRCDPISGHTALYWYRQSLGQGLEFLIYFQGNSAPDKSGLPSDRFSAERTGGSVSTLTIQRTQQEDSAVYLCASSLQTYEQYFGPGTRLTVT.

The CDR3 here is CASSGLGGFAEAFF. In nucleotides, the CDR3 is TGTGCCAGCAGCGGCCTGGGAGGCTTCGCTGAAGCTTTCTTT. The rearrangement joins TRBV7-6 to TRBJ1-1; D gene unclear. The V and J ends lost 5 bases and 6 bases respectively, with 16 bases between them. Germline loops: CDR1 SGHVS, CDR2 FNYEAQ. The CDR3 loop spans 14 amino acids.

CDR3 nucleotide sequence: TGTGCCAGCTCACCAAATCCAATTACAGCCAAAAACATTCAGTACTTC. Amino acid sequence: CASSPNPITAKNIQYF. The chain carries TRBV18 and TRBJ2-4; D is uncertain. The CDR3 totals 16 residues. Germline V gives CDR1 KGHSH, CDR2 LQKENI. V lost 2 bases and J 0 bases, leaving 11 bases between the germline ends.

V usage is TRBV7-6 and J usage is TRBJ2-1; a weak D match, TRBD2 (6 bases). CDR3 size: 13 residues. Germline CDR1 reads SGHVS; CDR2 reads FNYEAQ. The germline V and J ends were trimmed by 5 bases and 9 bases, with 14 bases remaining between them. This CDR3 is CASSLYVGGEQFF. CDR3 bases: TGTGCCAGCAGCCTCTACGTGGGAGGTGAGCAGTTCTTC.

Only a few counts were recorded for this clonotype. The chain combines TRBV7-9 with TRBJ2-3; a weak D match, TRBD1 (6 bases). The CDR3 length is 15 residues. CDR1 SEHNR and CDR2 FQNEAQ come from the germline V gene (reference sequence). The ends were cut back, 8 bases at V and 0 bases at J, with 15 bases in the middle. CDR3 residues: CASVQGPMSTDTQYF. The CDR3, as DNA: TGTGCCAGCGTCCAGGGGCCGATGAGCACAGATACGCAGTATTTT. The full variable domain, completed using reference TRBV7-9 and TRBJ2-3, is DTGVSQNPRHKITKRGQNVTFRCDPISEHNRLYWYRQTLGQGPEFLTYFQNEAQLEKSRLLSDRFSAERPKGSFSTLEIQRTEQGDSAMYLCASVQGPMSTDTQYFGPGTRLTVL.

The chain is built from TRBV12-3 or TRBV12-4 and TRBJ1-1, with a possible D match to TRBD1 (5 bases). Trimming took off 3 bases at V and 1 base at J, with 12 bases between the two ends. CDR3 length: 15 residues. Written as DNA, the CDR3 is TGTGCCAGCAGTTTGGGGGATGCGACGAACACTGAAGCTTTCTTT. It specifies CASSLGDATNTEAFF.

The CDR3 bases are TGCAGTGCTAGAGATCGAAGGGGAGAACAGCCCCAGCATTTT. Amino acids: CSARDRRGEQPQHF. V is TRBV20-1 and J is TRBJ1-5; a weak D match, TRBD1 (5 bases). This CDR3 has 14 amino acids. Germline-derived CDR1 and CDR2 are DFQATT and SNEGSKA (reference sequence). Trimming cost V 0 bases and J 7 bases, with 13 bases left between them.

This sequence joins TRBV5-1 and TRBJ1-1, with TRBD1 matching over 11 bases. Germline CDR1 reads SGHRS; CDR2 reads YFSETQ. The J segment lost 8 bases and the V segment lost 3 bases, leaving 3 bases of the junction unmatched. This CDR3 is built from 13 residues. The CDR3 DNA reads TGCGCCAGCAGCTGGACAGGGGGCTTAGAAGCTTTCTTT. Protein sequence: CASSWTGGLEAFF.

This clonotype has at least ten counts. The chain links TRBV7-9 to TRBJ2-7, with D perhaps assigned TRBD1 or TRBD2 (6 bases each). Trimming cost V 4 bases and J 6 bases, with 13 bases left between them. The CDR3 totals 13 residues. CDR1 is SEHNR, CDR2 FQNEAQ, per germline (reference sequence). The CDR3 DNA reads as TGTGCCAGCAGCTCTGGAGGGGGACGCGAGCAGTACTTC. It codes for CASSSGGGREQYF.

In this sample, this clonotype turned up once. This chain connects TRBV7-2 to TRBJ1-5; a possible D gene is TRBD1 (6 bases). The CDR3 is 17 amino acids. The germline V gene has CDR1 SGHTA and CDR2 FQGNSA. V lost 5 bases, J lost 5 bases, and 22 bases lay in between. The CDR3 DNA follows: TGTGCCAGCAGCAAACACAGGGCGGGGGCCGGGTATCAGCCCCAGCATTTT. Translating it yields CASSKHRAGAGYQPQHF.

The J gene is TRBJ1-2, the V gene TRBV7-2; D might be TRBD1 (6 bases). Germline-derived CDR1 and CDR2 are SGHTA and FQGNSA. The V gene lost 5 bases and the J gene lost 4 bases, with 17 bases spanning the gap. This CDR3 is 15 amino acids long. This CDR3 is CASSADNGGRYGYTF. The DNA of the CDR3 is TGTGCCAGCAGCGCAGACAACGGGGGGCGCTATGGCTACACCTTC.

This clonotype was seen a few times. The chain combines TRBV11-2 with TRBJ1-1; tentatively, D is TRBD1 (5 bases). The CDR3 totals 15 residues. The V gene's germline CDR1 is SGHAT and CDR2 FQNNGV. The V end lost 0 bases, the J end lost 4 bases, and 12 bases lay between the germline ends. The CDR3 coding sequence is TGTGCCAGCAGCTTAGACAGGGTGGGGGGCACTGAAGCTTTCTTT. This gives the protein CASSLDRVGGTEAFF.

The rearrangement links TRBV6-5 to TRBJ1-6; weak D call: TRBD1 (6 bases). Looked up from germline, CDR1 is MNHEY and CDR2 is SVGAGI. V was pared by 0 bases and J by 10 bases, with 22 bases between. This CDR3 has 18 amino acids. Here the CDR3 reads CASSYSALHLQGGSPLHF. As DNA, the CDR3 is TGTGCCAGCAGTTACTCGGCTCTCCACCTACAGGGTGGCTCACCCCTCCACTTT.

The chain joins TRBV12-5 to TRBJ1-5; D remains ambiguous. CDR1 and CDR2 from the germline V gene are LGHNT and FRNRAP. V lost 2 bases and J lost 4, with 9 bases in between. The CDR3 is 14 amino acids. The chain's CDR3 is CASGLHLKNQPQHF. The CDR3 coding sequence is TGTGCTAGTGGTTTGCATCTGAAAAATCAGCCCCAGCATTTT.

The rearrangement joins TRBV6-2 or TRBV6-3 to TRBJ2-3, with 7 bases lining up with TRBD1. CDR1 and CDR2 from the germline V gene are MNHEY and SVGEGT. The J segment lost 3 bases and the V segment lost 6 bases, leaving 15 bases of the junction unmatched. The CDR3 sequence is 17 residues long. The CDR3 is CASSRHTGTEDTDTQYF. The CDR3 region has the DNA TGTGCCAGCAGCCGACATACCGGGACAGAAGATACAGATACGCAGTATTTT.

The V call is TRBV29-1, the J call TRBJ2-1; 9 nucleotides match TRBD2. This CDR3 is 14 amino acids long. Trimming took 4 bases from V and 4 from J; bases not matched to a gene: 5. Germline values: CDR1 SQVTM, CDR2 ANQGSEA. The CDR3 reads CSVGRSGGYNEQFF. The CDR3 DNA reads TGCAGCGTTGGAAGGAGCGGGGGGTACAATGAGCAGTTCTTC.

This clonotype was recorded a few times. The CDR3 DNA reads TGTGCCAGCAGTTTACAGGGGGCGCGGGTCACTGAAGCTTTCTTT. This sequence encodes CASSLQGARVTEAFF. This sequence joins TRBV12-3 or TRBV12-4 and TRBJ1-1, with TRBD1 matching over 8 bases. V shed 2 bases and J 4 bases; nucleotides not matched to a gene: 6. CDR3 length equals 15 residues.